The TCR beta chain described here comes from a study of T cells after yellow fever vaccination. TCRdb called the 5' RACE reads again in MiXCR, with one record for every CDR3 protein. The sample has 250,000 to 350,000 distinct CDR3 sequences, around 6.8% seen once. There are many counts of this clonotype. Per the germline V gene, CDR1 is DFQATT and CDR2 is SNEGSKA (reference sequence). V lost 6 bases and J lost 1, with 9 bases in between. The CDR3 is made up of 12 amino acids. The chain uses TRBV20-1 and TRBJ2-5; D perhaps matches TRBD1 (5 bases). The sequencing here drew on PBMCs, taken about 41 days after the first yellow fever vaccination. The receptor was isolated from a man younger than 30 who received the YFV17D yellow fever vaccine. CDR3 DNA: TGCAGTGCATCCAGGGCCCAAGAGACCCAGTACTTC. Translated: CSASRAQETQYF.